What follows are 8 T cell receptor beta chains derived from one specimen sequenced in a study of T cells in Graves' hyperthyroidism and ophthalmopathy (dated by TCRdb to about 2019). Libraries were made using multiplex PCR. The data were produced on an Illumina HiSeq 2000. The TCR beta CDR3 regions were amplified from RNA transcripts. A first-round RT-PCR of the TCR CDR3 used the HTBI primer set with the Qiagen OneStep RT-PCR kit. TCRdb trimmed the raw reads at Q25, called clones with MiXCR and kept productive beta chains. Each entry is one CDR3 protein sequence, shown with its most common DNA and genes. In this sample the table shows some 600,000 distinct CDR3 sequences, roughly 50% of which occur a single time. 8.2% of the sample rests with the top ten. Input material: peripheral blood or thyroid tissue (not recorded which). The receptors derive from a young woman with Graves' hyperthyroidism. Donor details come from another sample of the same person, matched by shared clones.

A few counts support this clonotype. The chain employs TRBV20-1 and TRBJ1-4; D perhaps matches TRBD1 (5 bases). Trimming removed 5 bases at V and 0 bases at J, with 13 bases between. The CDR3 is 15 residues long. The V gene's germline CDR1 is DFQATT and CDR2 SNEGSKA (reference sequence). This CDR3 is CSASGQATTNEKLFF. CDR3 DNA sequence: TGCAGTGCTTCCGGACAAGCTACAACTAATGAAAAACTGTTTTTT.

The rearrangement uses TRBV11-1 and TRBJ2-5; 9 nucleotides match TRBD2. Losses at the gene ends were 5 bases for V and 4 bases for J; bases not matched to a gene: 5. The CDR3 loop spans 14 amino acids. Germline V gene data show CDR1 as SGHAT and CDR2 as FQDESV (reference sequence). The CDR3 protein is CASSPLTSGETQYF. The CDR3 nucleotides are TGTGCCAGCAGCCCCCTGACTAGCGGAGAGACCCAGTACTTC.

This clonotype is a singleton in its sample. J is TRBJ1-5 and V is TRBV20-1; D ambiguous. Germline V gives CDR1 DFQATT, CDR2 SNEGSKA (reference sequence). The V end was cut by 8 bases, the J end by 1 base, with 9 bases between. This CDR3 region has 12 residues. In nucleotides, the CDR3 is TGCAGTTCTATAGACAGCAATCAGCCCCAGCATTTT. This translates into CSSIDSNQPQHF.

The gene calls are TRBV19 and TRBJ1-1; 10 nucleotides align to TRBD1. J lost 4 bases, V lost 4 bases, and 3 bases had no gene match. The CDR3 consists of 14 residues. Germline V gene sequence: CDR1 LNHDA, CDR2 SQIVND (reference sequence). CDR3 DNA sequence: TGTGCCAGTAGTACCGGGGACAGGGGCACTGAAGCTTTCTTT. It codes for CASSTGDRGTEAFF.

As concerns this clonotype: The germline gene is not matched at one end of the junction; a read error may be the cause. The chain joins TRBV15 to TRBJ2-7, with D perhaps TRBD2 (5 bases). Per the germline V gene, CDR1 is LNHNV and CDR2 is YYDKDF (reference sequence). The CDR3 has 17 amino acids. CDR3 residues: CATGRDAVGGLTYEQYF. In DNA form, the CDR3 reads TGTGCCACCGGCAGAGACGCCGTCGGCGGACTTACCTACGAGCAGTACTTC.

This clonotype was seen a few times. Here the CDR3 DNA reads TGCAGTGCTAGTGGTTCTGGGGCCAGCAATCAGCCCCAGCATTTT. It encodes CSASGSGASNQPQHF. The chain carries TRBV20-1 and TRBJ1-5; D perhaps matches TRBD1 (5 bases). The CDR3 runs to 15 residues. Germline values: CDR1 DFQATT, CDR2 SNEGSKA (reference sequence). The V gene lost 3 bases and the J gene lost 1 base, with 13 bases spanning the gap.

This clonotype was observed a handful of times. The chain employs TRBV20-1 and TRBJ1-3; D uncertain. The CDR3 sequence is 16 residues long. Germline values: CDR1 DFQATT, CDR2 SNEGSKA (reference sequence). V gave up 0 bases and J gave up 6 bases, with 18 bases separating them. CDR3 bases: TGCAGTGCTAGAGATCGGTTCTGGAGGATTTTAAACACCATATATTTT. Amino acid sequence: CSARDRFWRILNTIYF.

The chain couples TRBV11-3 to TRBJ1-2; 11 bases line up with TRBD1. The V segment lost 5 bases and the J segment 12 bases; nucleotides outside the gene matches: 8. The CDR3 has 13 residues. The germline gives CDR1 SGHNT, CDR2 YENEEA. This CDR3 reads CASSKGTGGGHTF. DNA for the CDR3: TGTGCCAGCAGCAAAGGGACAGGGGGAGGCCACACCTTC.